This TCR beta chain emerged from a study of T-cell reconstitution after alpha-beta-depleted transplantation in children. The library targeted TCRbeta and was prepared with unique molecular identifiers. TCRdb passed the PCR reads through MiXCR, listing each CDR3 protein once. The profile shows 55,000 to 65,000 distinct CDR3 sequences, less than 55% of them singletons. V lost 0 bases, J lost 4 bases, and 12 bases lay in between. The CDR3 runs to 14 residues. Per germline, CDR1 SQVTM and CDR2 ANQGSEA. The starting material was PBMCs, mostly from graft donor cells, obtained 360 days after TCRalphabeta/CD19-depleted stem cell transplant. J is TRBJ2-5 and V is TRBV29-1, with D tentatively TRBD2 (6 bases). The sequence was obtained from a male patient younger than 18 who had a stem cell transplant for acute lymphoblastic leukemia, so the T cells may come from the graft donor. The CDR3 sequence is CSVEEPWRGETQYF. The CDR3 nucleotides read TGCAGCGTTGAAGAGCCCTGGAGGGGAGAGACCCAGTACTTC.